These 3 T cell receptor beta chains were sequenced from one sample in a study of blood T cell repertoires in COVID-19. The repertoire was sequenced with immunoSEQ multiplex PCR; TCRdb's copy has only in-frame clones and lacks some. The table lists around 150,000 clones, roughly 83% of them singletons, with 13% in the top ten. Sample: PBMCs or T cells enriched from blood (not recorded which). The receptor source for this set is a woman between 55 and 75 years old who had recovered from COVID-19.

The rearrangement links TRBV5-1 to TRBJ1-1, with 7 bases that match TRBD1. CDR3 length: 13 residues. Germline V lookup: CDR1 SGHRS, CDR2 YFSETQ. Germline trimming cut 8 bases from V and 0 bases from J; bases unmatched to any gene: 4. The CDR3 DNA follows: TGCGCCAGTTCGGGACAGTTGAACACTGAAGCTTTCTTT. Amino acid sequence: CASSGQLNTEAFF. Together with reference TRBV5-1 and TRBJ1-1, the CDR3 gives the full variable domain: KAGVTQTPRYLIKTRGQQVTLSCSPISGHRSVSWYQQTPGQGLQFLFEYFSETQRNKGNFPGRFSGRQFSNSRSEMNVSTLELGDSALYLCASSGQLNTEAFFGQGTRLTVV.

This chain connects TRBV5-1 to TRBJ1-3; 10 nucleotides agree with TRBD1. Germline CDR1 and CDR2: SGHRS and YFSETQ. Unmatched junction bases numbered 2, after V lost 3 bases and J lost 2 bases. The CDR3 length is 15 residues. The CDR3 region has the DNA TGCGCCAGCAGCTCAGGGACAGGGGCTGGAAACACCATATATTTT. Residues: CASSSGTGAGNTIYF.

The CDR3 DNA is TGTGCCAGCAGCCGCTCGCAAATAAGAGGAGAGACCCAGTACTTC. It specifies CASSRSQIRGETQYF. The rearrangement uses TRBV11-1 and TRBJ2-5; D not resolved. CDR3 length: 15 residues. The germline V gene has CDR1 SGHAT and CDR2 FQDESV (reference sequence). V dropped 5 bases and J dropped 4 bases, with 17 bases sitting between them.